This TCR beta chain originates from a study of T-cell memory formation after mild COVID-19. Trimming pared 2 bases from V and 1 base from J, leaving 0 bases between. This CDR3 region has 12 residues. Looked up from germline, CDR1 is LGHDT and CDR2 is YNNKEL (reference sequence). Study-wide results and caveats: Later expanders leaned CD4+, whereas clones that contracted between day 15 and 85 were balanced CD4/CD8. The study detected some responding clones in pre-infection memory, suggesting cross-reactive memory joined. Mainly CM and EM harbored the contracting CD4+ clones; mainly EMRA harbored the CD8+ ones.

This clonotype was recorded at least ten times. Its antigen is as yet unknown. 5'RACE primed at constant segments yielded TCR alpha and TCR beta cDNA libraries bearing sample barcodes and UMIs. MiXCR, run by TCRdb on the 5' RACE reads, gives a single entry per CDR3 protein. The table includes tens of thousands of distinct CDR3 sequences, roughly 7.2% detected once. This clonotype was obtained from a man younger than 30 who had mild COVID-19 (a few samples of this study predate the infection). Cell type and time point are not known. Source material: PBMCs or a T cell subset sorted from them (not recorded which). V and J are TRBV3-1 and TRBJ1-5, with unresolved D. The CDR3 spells CASSQSNQPQHF. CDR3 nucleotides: TGTGCCAGCAGCCAAAGCAATCAGCCCCAGCATTTT.